This TCR beta chain was captured by sequencing in a study of T cell responses to AZD1222 COVID-19 vaccine. Study summary: Samples with a second dose at about 4 or about 12 weeks were pooled together.

The CDR3 has 14 amino acids. The germline gives CDR1 MDHEN, CDR2 SYDVKM. The ends were cut back, 8 bases at V and 3 bases at J, with 16 bases in the middle. The method was immunoSEQ multiplex PCR; TCRdb's version includes in-frame clones alone and lacks a portion of them. This table holds 90,000 to 110,000 clones, approximately 90% found once. This clone was found a few times. This chain connects TRBV28 to TRBJ1-2; a weak D match, TRBD1 (6 bases). The starting material was peripheral blood, obtained on day 0 of AZD1222 vaccination. This clonotype was sampled from an adult in good health. CDR3 nucleotide sequence: TGTGCCAGCTCCTCTGGAGGGGGGGACTATGGCTACACCTTC. Amino acids: CASSSGGGDYGYTF.